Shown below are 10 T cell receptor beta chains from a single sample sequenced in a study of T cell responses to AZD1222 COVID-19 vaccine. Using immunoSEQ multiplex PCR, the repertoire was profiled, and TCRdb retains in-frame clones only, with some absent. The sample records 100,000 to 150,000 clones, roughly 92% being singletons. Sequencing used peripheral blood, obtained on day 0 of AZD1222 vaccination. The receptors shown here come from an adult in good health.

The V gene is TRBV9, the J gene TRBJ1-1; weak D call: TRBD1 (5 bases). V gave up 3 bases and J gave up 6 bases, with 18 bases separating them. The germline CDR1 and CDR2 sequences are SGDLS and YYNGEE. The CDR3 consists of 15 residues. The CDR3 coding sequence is TGTGCCAGCAGCGCCCGGGGAGGGGTGAGCGCTGAAGCTTTCTTT. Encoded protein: CASSARGGVSAEAFF.

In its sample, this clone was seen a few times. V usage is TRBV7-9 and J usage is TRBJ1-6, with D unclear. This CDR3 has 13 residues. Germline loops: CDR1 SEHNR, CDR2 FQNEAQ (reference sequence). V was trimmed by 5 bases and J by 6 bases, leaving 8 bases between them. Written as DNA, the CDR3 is TGTGCCAGCAGCCCATGGGGTAATTCACCCCTCCACTTT. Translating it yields CASSPWGNSPLHF.

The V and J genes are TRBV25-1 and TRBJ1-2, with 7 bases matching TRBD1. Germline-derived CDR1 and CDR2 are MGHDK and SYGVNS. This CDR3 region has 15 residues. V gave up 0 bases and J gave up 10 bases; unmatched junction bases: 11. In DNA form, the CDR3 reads TGTGCCAGCAGTGAATATGGGAGGGGGCCGGCCCACTACACCTTC. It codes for CASSEYGRGPAHYTF.

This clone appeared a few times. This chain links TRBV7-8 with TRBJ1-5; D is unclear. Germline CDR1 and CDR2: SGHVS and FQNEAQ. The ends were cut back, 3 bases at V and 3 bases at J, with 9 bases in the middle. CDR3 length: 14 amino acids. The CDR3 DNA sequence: TGTGCCAGCAGCTTGTCGCAGCACAATCAGCCCCAGCATTTT. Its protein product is CASSLSQHNQPQHF.

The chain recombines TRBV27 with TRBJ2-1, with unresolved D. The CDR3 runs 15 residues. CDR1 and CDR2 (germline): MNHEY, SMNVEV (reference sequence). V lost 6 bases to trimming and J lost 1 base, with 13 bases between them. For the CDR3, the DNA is TGTGCCAGCAGAGGAGAATCCGGATCCTACAATGAGCAGTTCTTC. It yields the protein CASRGESGSYNEQFF.

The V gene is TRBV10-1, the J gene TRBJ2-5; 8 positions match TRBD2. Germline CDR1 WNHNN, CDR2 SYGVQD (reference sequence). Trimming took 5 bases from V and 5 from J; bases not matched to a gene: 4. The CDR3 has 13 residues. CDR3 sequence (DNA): TGCGCCAGCAGTACAAGCGGGGGTGAGACCCAGTACTTC. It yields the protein CASSTSGGETQYF.

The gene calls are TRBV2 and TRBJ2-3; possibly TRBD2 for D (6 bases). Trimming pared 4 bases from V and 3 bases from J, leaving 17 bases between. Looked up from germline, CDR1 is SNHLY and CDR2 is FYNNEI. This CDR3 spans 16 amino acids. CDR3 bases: TGTGCCAGCAGTGGGAAGGGGACTCATCGTACAGATACGCAGTATTTT. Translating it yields CASSGKGTHRTDTQYF.

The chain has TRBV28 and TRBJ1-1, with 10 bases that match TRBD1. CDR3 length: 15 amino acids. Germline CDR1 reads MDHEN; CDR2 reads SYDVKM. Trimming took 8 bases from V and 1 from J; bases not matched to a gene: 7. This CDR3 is CASPGTGAPNTEAFF. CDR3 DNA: TGTGCCAGCCCCGGGACAGGGGCACCGAACACTGAAGCTTTCTTT. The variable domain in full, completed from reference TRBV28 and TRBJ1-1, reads DVKVTQSSRYLVKRTGEKVFLECVQDMDHENMFWYRQDPGLGLRLIYFSYDVKMKEKGDIPEGYSVSREKKERFSLILESASTNQTSMYLCASPGTGAPNTEAFFGQGTRLTVV.

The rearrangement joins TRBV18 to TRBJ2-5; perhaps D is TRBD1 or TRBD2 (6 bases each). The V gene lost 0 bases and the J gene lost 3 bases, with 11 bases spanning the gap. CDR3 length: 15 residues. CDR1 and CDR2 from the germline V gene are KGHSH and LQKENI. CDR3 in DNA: TGTGCCAGCTCACCACCGGCAAGGGGGGAAGAGACCCAGTACTTC. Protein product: CASSPPARGEETQYF.

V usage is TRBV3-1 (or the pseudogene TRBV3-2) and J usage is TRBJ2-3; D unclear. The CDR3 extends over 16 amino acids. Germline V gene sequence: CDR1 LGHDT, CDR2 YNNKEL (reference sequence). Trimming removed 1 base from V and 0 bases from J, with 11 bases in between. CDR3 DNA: TGTGCCAGCAGCCAAGTCAGGACGGTTAGCACAGATACGCAGTATTTT. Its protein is CASSQVRTVSTDTQYF.